Following are 31 T cell receptor beta chains from one sample sequenced in a study of T cells in women clearing cervical HPV infection. TCRdb keeps only in-frame clones here, not all; method: immunoSEQ multiplex PCR. This sample's table has over 15,000 clones. Material: blood buffy coat. The receptors come from a woman aged 18 to 75 with a cervical HPV16 infection that either progressed to CIN3+ or cleared (not recorded which).

Comment on this clone: Read sequence stops 3 residues before the CDR3 end, and the germline J gene provides the missing end. The chain joins TRBV2 to TRBJ1-2; D is possibly TRBD1 (6 bases). The CDR3 runs 15 residues. Looked up from germline, CDR1 is SNHLY and CDR2 is FYNNEI. The V end was cut by 2 bases, the J end by 1 base, with 11 bases between. The covered CDR3 bases are TGTGCCAGCAGTGAATACCCGGACAGTAACTATGGC. Translation: CASSEYPDSNYG. The complete CDR3 protein is CASSEYPDSNYGYTF.

The covered CDR3 bases are TGTGCCAGCAGTTTCACAGGGAGTGGAGAAAAA. It specifies CASSFTGSGEK. The entire CDR3 is CASSFTGSGEKLFF. This rearrangement joins TRBV7-9 to TRBJ1-4, with D perhaps TRBD1 (6 bases). The read is 3 residues too short to cover the CDR3 end, so that end is filled in from the germline J gene. The length of the CDR3 is 14 residues. The V and J ends lost 6 bases and 8 bases respectively, with 16 bases between them. Germline lookup yields CDR1 SEHNR and CDR2 FQNEAQ (reference sequence).

With respect to this clone: The CDR3 end falls 3 residues outside the read, so it is completed with the germline J gene. This chain connects TRBV10-3 to TRBJ1-2; 12 nucleotides align to TRBD1. The CDR3 is made up of 18 amino acids. Germline values: CDR1 ENHRY, CDR2 SYGVKD. The CDR3: CAISESGTGGAQVLGYTF. The CDR3 bases that were read are TGTGCCATCAGTGAGTCGGGGACAGGGGGCGCCCAAGTTTTAGGC.

In the case of this clone: From the germline J gene comes the end of the CDR3, since the read stops 3 residues before it. This chain uses TRBV29-1 with TRBJ2-3; D unclear. This CDR3 is built from 14 residues. Germline CDR1 is SQVTM and CDR2 is ANQGSEA. V lost 2 bases and J lost 2, with 11 bases in between. The CDR3 spells CSVELSFDTDTQYF. CDR3 bases read: TGCAGCGTTGAACTGAGCTTCGACACAGATACG.

Notes on this clone: The DNA ends 3 residues before the CDR3 does, and the rest of the CDR3 is filled in from the germline J gene. This rearrangement joins TRBV3-1 (or the pseudogene TRBV3-2) to TRBJ2-7, with TRBD2 identical over 11 bases. CDR3 length equals 15 residues. V gave up 4 bases and J gave up 5 bases; unmatched junction bases: 7. Germline V gene data show CDR1 as LGHDT and CDR2 as YNNKEL (reference sequence). CDR3 bases read: TGTGCCAGCAGCCGCCTTAGCGGGGGGGCAGACGAG. Translated, it gives CASSRLSGGADE. The CDR3 in full is CASSRLSGGADEQYF.

As to this clone: The read comes to an end 3 residues before the CDR3 does, leaving the germline J gene to fill in the end. J is TRBJ2-1 and V is TRBV19; D is possibly TRBD1 (6 bases). V dropped 4 bases and J dropped 7 bases, with 8 bases sitting between them. Germline V lookup: CDR1 LNHDA, CDR2 SQIVND (reference sequence). The CDR3 spans 12 residues. Incomplete CDR3 DNA: TGTGCCAGTAGTAACCAGGGGAATGAG. Amino acids: CASSNQGNE. The whole CDR3 region reads CASSNQGNEQFF.

A word on this clone: The CDR3 end lies 3 residues beyond the end of the read and is filled in from the germline J gene. V usage is TRBV19 and J usage is TRBJ1-6; 7 bases align to TRBD1. The V gene end was trimmed by 5 bases and the J gene end by 7 bases; junction bases not matched to a gene: 8. The CDR3 is 15 residues long. Germline V gene sequence: CDR1 LNHDA, CDR2 SQIVND (reference sequence). The CDR3 DNA, read in part, is TGTGCCAGTAGTTTACAGACAGGGACGAATTCACCC. It yields the protein CASSLQTGTNSP. The entire CDR3 protein is CASSLQTGTNSPLHF.

With respect to this clone: The read finishes 3 residues shy of the CDR3 end, and the germline J gene is used to complete it. The chain combines TRBV2 with TRBJ1-1; no reliable D call. Germline V gene data show CDR1 as SNHLY and CDR2 as FYNNEI. CDR3 size: 11 residues. V shed 8 bases and J shed 0 bases, with 4 bases lying between them. The CDR3 sequence is CASDMNTEAFF. CDR3 DNA (partial): TGTGCCAGCGACATGAACACTGAA. Complete variable domain (other parts from reference TRBV2 and TRBJ1-1): EPEVTQTPSHQVTQMGQEVILRCVPISNHLYFYWYRQILGQKVEFLVSFYNNEISEKSEIFDDQFSVERPDGSNFTLKIRSTKLEDSAMYFCASDMNTEAFFGQGTRLTVV.

The CDR3 DNA, read in part, is TGCAGTGCTAGAAGGGTCAGCCGGCCACAAGAGACC. It yields the protein CSARRVSRPQET. The full CDR3 reads CSARRVSRPQETQYF. The chain uses TRBV20-1 and TRBJ2-5; D not resolved. The CDR3 goes on 3 residues after the read ends, and that part is filled in from the germline J gene. The CDR3 has 15 residues. V was pared by 2 bases and J by 2 bases, with 15 bases between. Germline CDR1 reads DFQATT; CDR2 reads SNEGSKA (reference sequence).

Of note for this clone: The read terminates 3 residues before the CDR3 end, so the remaining end is supplied by the germline J gene. The chain links TRBV5-6 to TRBJ1-3; D is possibly TRBD1 (5 bases). The CDR3 sequence is 15 residues long. V lost 4 bases and J lost 2, with 13 bases in between. CDR1 and CDR2 from the germline V gene are SGHDT and YYEEEE. CDR3 sequence reads: CASSNQGVPGNTIYF. The sequenced CDR3 bases are TGTGCCAGCAGCAATCAGGGTGTCCCTGGAAACACC.

With respect to this clone: The read halts 3 residues ahead of the CDR3 end, with the missing end drawn from the germline J gene. This rearrangement joins TRBV11-2 to TRBJ1-2; D is unresolved. The CDR3 consists of 13 residues. Germline values: CDR1 SGHAT, CDR2 FQNNGV. V lost 2 bases, J lost 7 bases, and 11 bases lay in between. The part of the CDR3 DNA that was read is TGTGCCAGCAGCTTATTAAGTTTCAGTGGC. Translated, it gives CASSLLSFSG. In full, the CDR3 is CASSLLSFSGYTF.

In regard to this clone: The read ends 3 residues shy of where the CDR3 ends; the end is completed using the germline J gene. This chain connects TRBV30 to TRBJ2-5; D perhaps matches TRBD1 (5 bases). V was pared by 1 base and J by 4 bases, with 13 bases between. CDR3 length equals 14 residues. From germline, CDR1 is GTSNPN and CDR2 SVGIG (reference sequence). The DNA read from the CDR3 is TGTGCCTGGAGTGAGGGCCAGGGCCGAGAGACC. Translating gives CAWSEGQGRET. In full, the CDR3 is CAWSEGQGRETQYF.

As for this clone: The DNA ends 3 residues before the CDR3 does, and the rest of the CDR3 is filled in from the germline J gene. V and J are TRBV19 and TRBJ1-5; tentatively, D is TRBD1 (5 bases). This CDR3 region has 14 residues. Trimming removed 3 bases at V and 8 bases at J, with 14 bases between. Germline CDR1 and CDR2: LNHDA and SQIVND (reference sequence). This CDR3 is CASSMGKGLEPQHF. CDR3 DNA, as far as it was read: TGTGCCAGTAGTATGGGCAAGGGGCTAGAGCCC.

CDR3 region: CASSLWAQGVTGNTIYF. The part of the CDR3 DNA that was read is TGCGCCAGCAGCTTGTGGGCCCAGGGTGTCACTGGAAACACC. The V gene is TRBV5-1, the J gene TRBJ1-3; D possibly corresponds to TRBD1 (5 bases). Read data end 3 residues before the CDR3 end; the end is taken from the germline J gene. V was shortened by 1 base and J by 2 bases, with 16 bases between the two germline ends. Germline V lookup: CDR1 SGHRS, CDR2 YFSETQ. CDR3 length equals 17 residues.

Concerning this clone: The observed sequence ends 3 residues before the CDR3 terminus, with the missing tail filled in from the germline J gene. This chain uses TRBV11-2 with TRBJ2-5, with a tentative D call TRBD1 (5 bases). The CDR3 is 13 residues long. V was pared by 11 bases and J by 2 bases, with 15 bases between. Germline CDR1 SGHAT, CDR2 FQNNGV. CDR3 loop: CACHRRPQETQYF. The CDR3 bases that were read are TGTGCCTGCCACAGGAGACCTCAAGAGACC.

As to this clone: The read stops 3 residues short of the end of the CDR3; the missing end is completed from the germline J gene. The chain carries TRBV2 and TRBJ2-1, with D maybe TRBD2 (6 bases). The CDR3 runs 15 residues. V lost 1 base to trimming and J lost 8 bases, with 15 bases between them. Looked up from germline, CDR1 is SNHLY and CDR2 is FYNNEI. The CDR3 spells CASSEDYGGLDEQFF. CDR3 DNA, as far as it was read: TGTGCCAGCAGTGAAGATTATGGGGGGTTGGATGAG. Full variable domain (outside the CDR3, taken from reference TRBV2 and TRBJ2-1): EPEVTQTPSHQVTQMGQEVILRCVPISNHLYFYWYRQILGQKVEFLVSFYNNEISEKSEIFDDQFSVERPDGSNFTLKIRSTKLEDSAMYFCASSEDYGGLDEQFFGPGTRLTVL.

Regarding this clone: A read error may produce the germline difference seen at one junction end. The observed sequence ends 3 residues before the CDR3 terminus, with the missing tail filled in from the germline J gene. The rearrangement joins TRBV30 to TRBJ2-3; 11 bases are a match to TRBD1. The CDR3 has 13 residues. CDR1 and CDR2 from the germline V gene are GTSNPN and SVGIG (reference sequence). The CDR3 sequence: CARRDRGTDTQYF. The part of the CDR3 DNA that was read is TGTGCCCGGAGGGACAGGGGGACAGATACG.

Of note for this clone: The read terminates 3 residues before the CDR3 end, so the remaining end is supplied by the germline J gene. J is TRBJ1-3 and V is TRBV7-9; D is perhaps TRBD1 (6 bases). The V end was cut by 5 bases, the J end by 7 bases, with 12 bases between. The CDR3 is 13 residues long. Per the germline V gene, CDR1 is SEHNR and CDR2 is FQNEAQ (reference sequence). The sequenced part of the CDR3 DNA is TGTGCCAGCAGCAAGGGGGTTAGGAACACC. Translating it yields CASSKGVRNT. The CDR3 in its entirety is CASSKGVRNTIYF.

Comments on this clone: The sequence runs out 3 residues before the end of the CDR3; the remainder is reconstructed from the germline J gene. This sequence joins TRBV6-1 and TRBJ2-1; D gene unclear. CDR3 size: 13 residues. CDR1 and CDR2 (germline): MNHNS, SASEGT. The V end was cut by 2 bases, the J end by 6 bases, with 8 bases between. The covered CDR3 bases are TGTGCCAGCAGTGAACTGCGATCCAATGAG. This translates into CASSELRSNE. The whole CDR3 protein reads CASSELRSNEQFF.

In terms of frequency, this clone is medium-sized (0.01 to 0.1%). The read is 3 residues too short to cover the CDR3 end, so that end is filled in from the germline J gene. The gene calls are TRBV2 and TRBJ1-2; 9 bases agree with TRBD1. Germline loops: CDR1 SNHLY, CDR2 FYNNEI. The CDR3 sequence is 15 residues long. With 7 bases clipped from V and 4 bases from J, the junction kept 10 bases outside the gene matches. Incomplete CDR3 DNA: TGTGCCAGCACTCTCGAAAACAGGGGGCCCTATGGC. This translates into CASTLENRGPYG. Given in full, the CDR3 is CASTLENRGPYGYTF.

Of note for this clone: The read ends 3 residues before the CDR3 terminus; that terminus is restored from the germline J gene. This sequence joins TRBV6-1 and TRBJ2-2; D remains unclear. This CDR3 region has 16 residues. The V end was cut by 4 bases, the J end by 5 bases, with 17 bases between. CDR1 and CDR2 (germline): MNHNS, SASEGT. The CDR3 loop reads CASSVNRADLTGELFF. The CDR3 DNA, read in part, is TGTGCCAGCAGTGTGAATAGGGCAGACCTTACCGGGGAG.

Of note for this clone: The sequence runs out 3 residues before the end of the CDR3; the remainder is reconstructed from the germline J gene. The J gene is TRBJ2-2, the V gene TRBV30; 9 bases map to TRBD1. After removal of 2 bases from V and 3 bases from J, the junction contained 4 bases not matched to a gene. Germline values: CDR1 GTSNPN, CDR2 SVGIG (reference sequence). CDR3 length equals 15 residues. The sequenced CDR3 bases are TGTGCCTGGAGTTACAGGGGGCCCGACACCGGGGAG. As protein: CAWSYRGPDTGE. The full CDR3 protein reads CAWSYRGPDTGELFF.

This chain's CDR3 is CAWSGETLGRYEQYF. The CDR3 bases that were read are TGTGCCTGGAGCGGGGAAACGTTGGGGAGATACGAG. The genes are TRBV30 and TRBJ2-7, with D perhaps TRBD2 (5 bases). The CDR3 end is not reached by the read, which stops 3 residues before it; the germline J gene fills it in. V lost 3 bases to trimming and J lost 4 bases, with 19 bases between them. The CDR3 loop spans 15 amino acids. The germline V gene has CDR1 GTSNPN and CDR2 SVGIG (reference sequence).

With regard to this clone: Read coverage stops 3 residues before the CDR3 terminus; the germline J gene supplies the remainder. This chain links TRBV2 with TRBJ1-5, with D perhaps TRBD1 (5 bases). Trimming removed 4 bases from V and 7 bases from J, with 8 bases in between. The CDR3 is 12 residues long. Germline V gives CDR1 SNHLY, CDR2 FYNNEI. The CDR3 loop is CASSGEGQPQHF. Partial CDR3 DNA: TGTGCCAGCAGTGGAGAGGGGCAGCCC.

Remarks on this clone: Read sequence stops 3 residues before the CDR3 end, and the germline J gene provides the missing end. The V gene is TRBV2, the J gene TRBJ2-2; 7 nucleotides align to TRBD1. The CDR3 has 14 residues. Germline V gene data show CDR1 as SNHLY and CDR2 as FYNNEI. Trimming took 6 bases from V and 0 from J; bases not matched to a gene: 1. The CDR3 DNA, read in part, is TGTGCCAGCAGCGGGACAGCGAACACCGGGGAG. Protein: CASSGTANTGE. The full CDR3 protein is CASSGTANTGELFF. The entire variable domain, with the rest obtained from reference TRBV2 and TRBJ2-2, is as follows: EPEVTQTPSHQVTQMGQEVILRCVPISNHLYFYWYRQILGQKVEFLVSFYNNEISEKSEIFDDQFSVERPDGSNFTLKIRSTKLEDSAMYFCASSGTANTGELFFGEGSRLTVL.

The sequenced part of the CDR3 DNA is TGTGCCTGGAGTGTAGGGGGGGGAGTTGCGAATCAGCCC. Its protein product is CAWSVGGGVANQP. The whole CDR3 sequence is CAWSVGGGVANQPQHF. This sequence joins TRBV30 and TRBJ1-5; tentatively, D is TRBD1 (6 bases). Sequencing ends 3 residues short of the CDR3 end; the germline J gene provides the rest. The V gene's germline CDR1 is GTSNPN and CDR2 SVGIG (reference sequence). CDR3 length: 16 residues. Trimming left V 0 bases short and J 4 bases short, with 16 bases between.

To note about this clone: The read finishes 3 residues shy of the CDR3 end, and the germline J gene is used to complete it. This chain uses TRBV19 with TRBJ1-2; 8 positions match TRBD1. The CDR3 length is 14 residues. The trim removed 5 bases at V and 4 bases at J, leaving 6 bases unmatched. In germline, CDR1 is LNHDA, CDR2 SQIVND (reference sequence). The part of the CDR3 DNA that was read is TGTGCCAGTAGTGGAGTGGACAGGGTCTATGGC. Amino acids: CASSGVDRVYG. The whole CDR3 is CASSGVDRVYGYTF.

On this clone itself: The read stops 3 residues short of the end of the CDR3; the missing end is completed from the germline J gene. The V call is TRBV10-2, the J call TRBJ2-2, with 10 bases identical to TRBD1. CDR1 is WSHSY and CDR2 is SAAADI in the germline V gene. J was trimmed by 5 bases and V by 1 base; bases with no gene match: 4. The CDR3 is 16 residues long. CDR3 DNA (partial): TGCGCCAGCAGTGAGTGGGGACAGGGGCTTACCGGGGAG. It translates to CASSEWGQGLTGE. The whole CDR3 protein is CASSEWGQGLTGELFF.

CDR3 protein: CASKGSGNTIYF. CDR3 DNA (partial): TGTGCCAGCAAGGGGTCTGGAAACACC. The rearrangement uses TRBV28 and TRBJ1-3, with D maybe TRBD1 (5 bases). The CDR3 is cut off 3 residues early in the read; its end comes from the germline J gene. Between the trimmed V and J ends, which lost 7 bases and 1 base, there was a span of 5 bases. CDR3 length: 12 residues. Germline V gene sequence: CDR1 MDHEN, CDR2 SYDVKM.

On this clone itself: Read coverage stops 3 residues before the CDR3 terminus; the germline J gene supplies the remainder. V gene TRBV20-1 combines with J gene TRBJ2-7, with TRBD1 matching over 8 bases. Germline V lookup: CDR1 DFQATT, CDR2 SNEGSKA (reference sequence). The CDR3 totals 15 residues. J lost 4 bases, V lost 3 bases, and 11 bases had no gene match. The CDR3 reads CSARSSTGTGYEQYF. The CDR3 DNA, read in part, is TGCAGTGCTAGGAGTAGTACGGGGACAGGTTACGAG.

Turning to this clone: The CDR3 goes on 3 residues after the read ends, and that part is filled in from the germline J gene. V is TRBV7-9 and J is TRBJ1-1; D remains ambiguous. Germline values: CDR1 SEHNR, CDR2 FQNEAQ (reference sequence). This CDR3 contains 14 residues. V was clipped by 11 bases and J by 3 bases, with 19 bases between them. CDR3 loop: CACESGRSDTEAFF. CDR3 DNA (partial): TGTGCCTGCGAAAGCGGCAGGTCTGACACTGAA.